The 21 T cell receptor beta chains below come from one sample, sequenced in a study of T-cell memory formation after mild COVID-19 (dated by TCRdb to about 2021). Library method: 5' RACE. The listed sequencing device is Illumina NovaSeq 6000. TCRdb reran the public reads through fastp at Q25 and MiXCR, keeping productive beta chains. Identical CDR3 protein sequences are pooled into one entry, listed with their most common genes and DNA. This sample is represented by over 350,000 distinct CDR3 sequences; about 24% of them were singletons. In total, the top ten clones hold 7.5% to 10% of the sample. Sequencing was done on a sample of PBMCs or a T cell subset sorted from them (not recorded which). Receptors were obtained from an adult woman who had mild COVID-19 (a few samples of this study predate the infection). The sample titles of this study are shuffled in the database, so cell type and time point are left out; the donor was told from shared clones.

This clonotype has more than one count but fewer than ten. The genes are TRBV12-3 or TRBV12-4 and TRBJ2-1, with 7 bases fitting TRBD2. This CDR3 is built from 14 residues. V dropped 5 bases and J dropped 4; count of bases not matched to a gene: 5. The CDR3 DNA follows: TGTGCCAGCAGTACCAGGCGGGAGTACAATGAGCAGTTCTTC. Translated: CASSTRREYNEQFF.

Only a few counts were recorded for this clonotype. The V call is TRBV5-1, the J call TRBJ2-7, with a possible D match to TRBD2 (6 bases). The ends were cut back, 2 bases at V and 3 bases at J, with 18 bases in the middle. This CDR3 comprises 16 residues. From germline, CDR1 is SGHRS and CDR2 YFSETQ. The CDR3 loop is CASSFDGDSHIYEQYF. The CDR3 nucleotides read TGCGCCAGCAGCTTCGATGGGGACTCCCATATCTACGAGCAGTACTTC. Based on the CDR3 plus reference TRBV5-1 and TRBJ2-7, the full variable domain is KAGVTQTPRYLIKTRGQQVTLSCSPISGHRSVSWYQQTPGQGLQFLFEYFSETQRNKGNFPGRFSGRQFSNSRSEMNVSTLELGDSALYLCASSFDGDSHIYEQYFGPGTRLTVT.

This clonotype was observed at least ten times. The chain employs TRBV6-6 and TRBJ2-1; TRBD2 aligns across 8 bases. Germline V gene lookup returns CDR1 MNHNY and CDR2 SVGAGI (reference sequence). This CDR3 spans 15 amino acids. V lost 10 bases, J lost 3 bases, and 11 bases stayed unmatched. The CDR3 is CATIRGGLSYNEQFF. In DNA form, the CDR3 reads TGTGCCACTATACGGGGGGGGCTAAGCTACAATGAGCAGTTCTTC.

Only a few counts were recorded for this clonotype. V is TRBV9 and J is TRBJ2-3, with D perhaps TRBD2 (5 bases). V lost 2 bases to trimming and J lost 0 bases, with 10 bases between them. Germline assignment: CDR1 SGDLS and CDR2 YYNGEE. This CDR3 has 15 residues. This CDR3 reads CASSVGGLSTDTQYF. CDR3 DNA sequence: TGTGCCAGCAGCGTGGGCGGGCTTAGCACAGATACGCAGTATTTT.

This clonotype was detected only a few times. The chain joins TRBV9 to TRBJ2-1, with TRBD2 matching over 9 bases. The trim removed 0 bases at V and 8 bases at J, leaving 6 bases unmatched. Looked up from germline, CDR1 is SGDLS and CDR2 is YYNGEE. The CDR3 has 15 residues. CDR3 region: CASSVDGGGADEQFF. The CDR3 bases are TGTGCCAGCAGCGTAGACGGCGGGGGGGCCGATGAGCAGTTCTTC.

This clonotype was observed a few times. The rearrangement links TRBV3-1 to TRBJ2-2; TRBD1 aligns across 8 bases. CDR3 length equals 15 residues. Per the germline V gene, CDR1 is LGHDT and CDR2 is YNNKEL (reference sequence). J lost 4 bases, V lost 2 bases, and 3 bases had no gene match. The CDR3 sequence: CASSQRTGSTGELFF. The DNA of the CDR3 is TGTGCCAGCAGCCAACGGACAGGGTCCACCGGGGAGCTGTTTTTT.

This clonotype was observed a few times. The chain uses TRBV5-5 and TRBJ2-1; D possibly corresponds to TRBD2 (5 bases). Trimming took off 5 bases at V and 0 bases at J, with 9 bases between the two ends. Germline V lookup: CDR1 SGHKS, CDR2 YYEKEE (reference sequence). CDR3 length equals 14 residues. This CDR3 reads CASRRGSSYNEQFF. The CDR3 DNA sequence: TGTGCCAGCAGAAGAGGGAGCTCCTACAATGAGCAGTTCTTC.

This clonotype was detected a few times. The chain recombines TRBV15 with TRBJ1-5, with D possibly being TRBD1 (5 bases). Looked up from germline, CDR1 is LNHNV and CDR2 is YYDKDF (reference sequence). The length of the CDR3 is 13 residues. V shed 9 bases and J shed 0 bases, with 9 bases lying between them. The CDR3: CATTAYSNQPQHF. CDR3 sequence (DNA): TGTGCCACGACAGCGTATAGCAATCAGCCCCAGCATTTT.

This clonotype was counted a few times. V is TRBV24-1 and J is TRBJ2-5; D unresolved. The CDR3 consists of 15 residues. Germline assignment: CDR1 KGHDR and CDR2 SFDVKD. V lost 4 bases, J lost 0 bases, and 11 bases lay in between. The CDR3 protein is CATSDPGRYQETQYF. In nucleotides, the CDR3 is TGTGCCACCAGTGACCCAGGACGGTACCAAGAGACCCAGTACTTC.

CDR3 region: CASSIRDRRSYEQYF. The DNA for the CDR3 is TGTGCCAGCAGTATCCGAGACAGGCGGTCCTACGAGCAGTACTTC. V and J are TRBV2 and TRBJ2-7; the D gene is possibly TRBD1 (6 bases). The ends were cut back, 5 bases at V and 1 base at J, with 15 bases in the middle. The CDR3 extends over 15 amino acids. In germline, CDR1 is SNHLY, CDR2 FYNNEI.

The chain uses TRBV25-1 and TRBJ1-5; no firm D call. The CDR3 covers 13 residues. Germline-derived CDR1 and CDR2 are MGHDK and SYGVNS. V was pared by 7 bases and J by 7 bases, with 14 bases between. DNA of the CDR3: TGTGCCAGCACGGCCGGGCTAGGCCAGCCCCAGCATTTT. Amino acids: CASTAGLGQPQHF.

The chain uses TRBV6-6 and TRBJ1-1; possibly TRBD1 for D (6 bases). Trimming removed 7 bases from V and 6 bases from J, with 15 bases in between. CDR1 is MNHNY, CDR2 SVGAGI, per germline (reference sequence). The length of the CDR3 is 13 residues. The CDR3 sequence is CASIKGGVAEAFF. The CDR3, as DNA: TGTGCCAGCATCAAGGGGGGAGTGGCTGAAGCTTTCTTT.

This clonotype was observed a few times. The rearrangement uses TRBV10-3 and TRBJ1-1, with 7 bases identical to TRBD1. With 2 bases clipped from V and 10 bases from J, the junction kept 7 bases outside the gene matches. This CDR3 contains 13 residues. From germline, CDR1 is ENHRY and CDR2 SYGVKD. The DNA for the CDR3 is TGTGCCATCAGTGAGGATGACGCAGGGGGAGCTTTCTTT. It codes for CAISEDDAGGAFF.

The chain is built from TRBV6-5 and TRBJ2-3; a weak D match, TRBD2 (5 bases). Trimming removed 8 bases from V and 6 bases from J, with 12 bases in between. The CDR3 is 12 residues long. Looked up from germline, CDR1 is MNHEY and CDR2 is SVGAGI. CDR3 region: CASRGTSDTQYF. In DNA form, the CDR3 reads TGTGCCAGCCGGGGTACGTCGGATACGCAGTATTTT.

The chain combines TRBV20-1 with TRBJ2-3; D call uncertain. Germline lookup yields CDR1 DFQATT and CDR2 SNEGSKA (reference sequence). This CDR3 has 13 residues. Trimming pared 6 bases from V and 8 bases from J, leaving 18 bases between. In nucleotides, the CDR3 is TGCAGTGCGACTCCAGAGTGGGTTCCTACGCAGTATTTT. The encoded protein is CSATPEWVPTQYF.

This clonotype has more than one count but fewer than ten. This chain links TRBV5-1 with TRBJ2-5; D is unclear. This CDR3 spans 15 amino acids. V was shortened by 4 bases and J by 3 bases, with 16 bases between the two germline ends. The germline V gene encodes CDR1 SGHRS and CDR2 YFSETQ. The CDR3: CASSPVRTPKETQYF. CDR3 bases: TGCGCCAGCAGCCCCGTGAGGACCCCAAAAGAGACCCAGTACTTC.

This clonotype came up a few times. This chain links TRBV9 with TRBJ2-1, with 7 bases aligning to TRBD2. The CDR3 is made up of 19 amino acids. Germline V gene sequence: CDR1 SGDLS, CDR2 YYNGEE. V trimming: 0 bases; J trimming: 6 bases; junction bases outside the gene matches: 18. The CDR3 DNA is TGTGCCAGCAGCGTAGGGGCTAGCGGTAATAAGGTGGGGGTCAATGAGCAGTTCTTC. Translating it yields CASSVGASGNKVGVNEQFF.

The chain carries TRBV6-5 and TRBJ2-7; 10 bases fit TRBD1. J was trimmed by 0 bases and V by 2 bases; bases with no gene match: 13. The germline V gene has CDR1 MNHEY and CDR2 SVGAGI. CDR3 size: 19 residues. The CDR3 reads CASSYAVSGTGVSSYEQYF. CDR3 in DNA: TGTGCCAGCAGTTACGCCGTCTCCGGGACAGGGGTTAGCTCCTACGAGCAGTACTTC.

By sample share, this clonotype is medium-sized. The rearrangement joins TRBV24-1 to TRBJ1-2; D is possibly TRBD1 (5 bases). The germline V gene encodes CDR1 KGHDR and CDR2 SFDVKD. V was shortened by 6 bases and J by 7 bases, with 11 bases between the two germline ends. The CDR3 length is 12 residues. CDR3 region: CATSRQGFGYTF. For the CDR3, the DNA is TGTGCCACCAGTCGCCAGGGTTTTGGCTACACCTTC.

As DNA, the CDR3 is TGTGCCACCAGCAGCATAGCCCTCCGGGAGACCCAGTACTTC. This codes for CATSSIALRETQYF. The V and J genes are TRBV15 and TRBJ2-5; D is unresolved. CDR1 and CDR2 (germline): LNHNV, YYDKDF (reference sequence). CDR3 length equals 14 residues. V was cut by 3 bases and J by 5 bases, with 13 bases left in between.

This clonotype has a handful of counts. This chain connects TRBV24-1 to TRBJ2-2; D perhaps matches TRBD1 (6 bases). The germline V and J ends were trimmed by 4 bases and 6 bases, with 14 bases remaining between them. This CDR3 is 15 amino acids long. Germline V gene lookup returns CDR1 KGHDR and CDR2 SFDVKD. CDR3 protein: CATSESGVRPGELFF. DNA for the CDR3: TGTGCCACCAGTGAATCAGGGGTGAGGCCCGGGGAGCTGTTTTTT.